Listed below are T cell receptor beta chains from one sample, sequenced in a study. TCRdb processed the RT-PCR reads anew with MiXCR; each CDR3 protein has one entry. The sample yields 650,000 to 800,000 distinct CDR3 sequences, 14% seen once. Material for sequencing was memory CD4+ T cells from blood. All receptors derive from a female donor in good health, serving as a healthy control. CDR3s include the opening cysteine and the closing phenylalanine or tryptophan. The order of the fields is CDR3 length, J gene, clone size, D gene, V gene, CDR3 DNA, CDR3 protein. The D gene is left open where the match is weak. Some rows have no size entry. The others give once, few or many, or a class for an expanded clone.

12 | TRBJ1-2 | few | - | TRBV7-9 | TGTGCCACCCCAAGGCATTTCTATGGCTACACCTTC | CATPRHFYGYTF
12 | TRBJ1-1 | - | TRBD1 | TRBV2 | TGTGCCAGCAGGATGGGACAGGGGGACGCTTTCTTT | CASRMGQGDAFF
19 | TRBJ2-4 | - | TRBD1 | TRBV11-2 | TGTGCCAGCAGCTTCAGCGGACAGGCCAACCGAGGAGCCAAAAACATTCAGTACTTC | CASSFSGQANRGAKNIQYF
14 | TRBJ1-1 | many | TRBD1 | TRBV29-1 | TGCAGCGTTGCCCCGACAGGGGGAGGCACTGAAGCTTTCTTT | CSVAPTGGGTEAFF
16 | TRBJ2-7 | - | - | TRBV7-2 | TGTGCCAGCAGCCATGATCAGGTTTCTAGCTCCTACGAGCAGTACTTC | CASSHDQVSSSYEQYF
16 | TRBJ2-3 | many | TRBD2 | TRBV5-6 | TGTGCCAGCAGCTTACTAGCGGGAGCGCGGACAGATACGCAGTATTTT | CASSLLAGARTDTQYF
15 | TRBJ2-7 | many | TRBD1 | TRBV7-2 | TGTGCCAGCAGCCCTCCGGGACAGGGGACCTACGAGCAGTACTTC | CASSPPGQGTYEQYF
15 | TRBJ2-3 | few | - | TRBV20-1 | TGCAGTGCCCCTGGCAGGGTGAAGGCGACAGATACGCAGTATTTT | CSAPGRVKATDTQYF
13 | TRBJ1-1 | many | TRBD1 | TRBV7-6 | TGTGCCAGCAGCTTAGACAGGGGCACTGAAGCTTTCTTT | CASSLDRGTEAFF
13 | TRBJ1-1 | many | - | TRBV5-6 | TGTGCCAGCAGCTTGATTGGGGATACTGAAGCTTTCTTT | CASSLIGDTEAFF
15 | TRBJ2-7 | - | - | TRBV6-6 | TGTGCCAGCAGTTCCTCGGCAGGGGTGGGTGGCGAGCAGTACTTC | CASSSSAGVGGEQYF
13 | TRBJ1-5 | many | - | TRBV12-3/TRBV12-4 | TGTGCCAGCAGTCAGGGGCTCTATCAGCCCCAGCATTTT | CASSQGLYQPQHF
16 | TRBJ2-3 | - | TRBD2 | TRBV7-6 | TGTGCCAGCAGCCCGGGACTAGCGGGGTTAGATAATACGCAGTATTTT | CASSPGLAGLDNTQYF
13 | TRBJ1-5 | - | - | TRBV6-2/TRBV6-3 | TGTGCCAGCAGTTATTATCAGGAATGGCCCCAGCATTTT | CASSYYQEWPQHF
15 | TRBJ1-1 | few | TRBD1 | TRBV9 | TGTGCCAGCAGCGTTGTCCCCTTAATGACAGGGAAAGCTTTCTTT | CASSVVPLMTGKAFF
15 | TRBJ2-2 | few | - | TRBV12-3/TRBV12-4 | TGTGCCAGCAGTTTATCAGCCGGAAACACCGGGGAGCTGTTTTTT | CASSLSAGNTGELFF
15 | TRBJ1-2 | - | - | TRBV18 | TGTGCCAGCTCACCTACCCGGGAGAGGGGAAGAGGCTACACCTTC | CASSPTRERGRGYTF